The sequence of this TCR beta chain was determined in a study of T cell clonotyping in hematopoietic cell transplantation. Broader study findings: Pathologically expanded recipient clonotypes increased progressively from day 30 to day 180 as diversity fell. At the given depth, recipient repertoires were over 95% de novo clonotypes. Broader posttransplant TCR repertoire diversity was predicted by graft donor and pretransplant recipient Inverse Simpson Index values.

About this clone itself: Its matching antigen is unknown.

Sequencing used immunoSEQ multiplex PCR; TCRdb keeps in-frame clones, though not all of them. The table records 37,000 or so clones, about 90% of them present only once. CDR1 and CDR2 from the germline V gene are MNHEY and SVGAGI. This CDR3 has 16 residues. The V gene end was trimmed by 4 bases and the J gene end by 7 bases; junction bases not matched to a gene: 9. The TCR was taken from a woman aged 40 to 49 in good health. Some clones in this sample may be carry-over from other donors' samples. The chain has TRBV6-5 and TRBJ2-2; 10 bases are a match to TRBD2. Sequencing used peripheral blood mononuclear cells. The CDR3 coding sequence is TGTGCCAGCAGTTCCGGACTAGCGGTCCGGGGCGGGGAGCTGTTTTTT. Amino acid sequence: CASSSGLAVRGGELFF.